This TCR beta chain originates from a study of blood T cell repertoires in COVID-19. Study-wide context: Sites across the United States, Italy and Spain contributed samples from acute and convalescent COVID-19. PBMCs, B-cell-depleted T cells, or T cells provided the cDNA or gDNA that made up the material.

In the source study's methods: Reference gene primer amplification yielded estimated nucleated cell counts. Only in-frame clones appear in the TCRdb table, and some are missing; sequencing was by immunoSEQ multiplex PCR. The D gene and trimming were derived from the DNA, and the V and J assignments and clone size from that table. The sample has tens of thousands of clones, roughly 90% seen once; the top ten hold approximately 17%. CDR1 is SGHKS and CDR2 is YYEKEE in the germline V gene (reference sequence). The germline V and J ends were trimmed by 1 base and 1 base, with 12 bases remaining between them. The CDR3 covers 15 residues. This clone has a handful of counts.

The receptor comes from a man at least 80 years old in a cohort sampled during active COVID-19. The chain carries TRBV5-5 and TRBJ2-7; D gene unclear. Sequences were obtained from peripheral blood. CDR3 in amino acids: CASSLSRGPSYEQYF. CDR3 DNA sequence: TGTGCCAGCAGCTTGTCCCGAGGCCCTTCCTACGAGCAGTACTTC.